A selection of T cell receptor beta chains follows, all from one sample in a study of blood T cell repertoires in COVID-19. Assay: immunoSEQ multiplex PCR; the TCRdb copy retains only in-frame clones and omits some. Of roughly 190,000 clones detected, approximately 90% appear once; the ten largest clones hold around a fifth. The sequencing input was peripheral blood. The origin of the receptors is a man in his sixties with active or convalescent COVID-19. CDR3s include the opening cysteine and the closing phenylalanine or tryptophan. D genes are given only for firm matches. Rows give clone size only sometimes, using once, few, many, or a class for an expanded clone.

d_gene	j_gene	abundance	v_gene	CDR3aa	CDR3nt
.	TRBJ1-5	.	TRBV24-1	CATRSGQVGNQPQHF	TGTGCCACCAGAAGCGGGCAGGTGGGCAATCAGCCCCAGCATTTT
.	TRBJ1-6	.	TRBV6-5	CASRQGHSYNSPLHF	TGTGCCAGCAGACAGGGCCACTCCTATAATTCACCCCTCCACTTT
.	TRBJ2-1	.	TRBV5-1	CASSLALTYNEQFF	TGCGCCAGCAGCTTGGCTCTTACATACAATGAGCAGTTCTTC
TRBD1	TRBJ1-2	.	TRBV19	CASSIPLGTGNGYTF	TGTGCCAGTAGTATACCCCTCGGGACAGGGAATGGCTACACCTTC
TRBD2	TRBJ2-5	.	TRBV27	CASSSGGARETQYF	TGTGCCAGCAGTTCCGGGGGGGCACGGGAGACCCAGTACTTC
.	TRBJ1-1	.	TRBV29-1	CSVDRGTEAFF	TGCAGCGTCGATCGGGGAACTGAAGCTTTCTTT
TRBD2	TRBJ2-7	.	TRBV6-5	CASSAVLAGHEQYF	TGTGCCAGCAGCGCAGTACTAGCGGGCCACGAGCAGTACTTC
TRBD1	TRBJ1-6	.	TRBV19	CASSIRGRLNSPLHF	TGTGCCAGTAGTATAAGGGGGCGGCTCAATTCACCCCTCCACTTT
.	TRBJ1-1	.	TRBV5-1	CASKGQPLAEAFF	TGCGCCAGCAAAGGACAGCCTTTGGCTGAAGCTTTCTTT
.	TRBJ2-7	.	TRBV5-1	CASSLDDYGQYF	TGCGCCAGCAGCTTGGACGACTACGGGCAGTACTTC
TRBD1	TRBJ1-2	.	TRBV19	CASSLGTVSHGYTF	TGTGCCAGTAGCCTTGGGACAGTTTCCCATGGCTACACCTTC
TRBD1	TRBJ1-2	.	TRBV14	CASSPGWTGGGYTF	TGTGCCAGCAGCCCAGGTTGGACAGGTGGAGGCTACACCTTC
TRBD2	TRBJ2-3	.	TRBV19	CASSIHPLGRGGSVRTDTQYF	TGTGCCAGTAGTATCCACCCCTTGGGGCGCGGGGGATCTGTAAGGACAGATACGCAGTATTTT
.	TRBJ1-2	.	TRBV14	CASSQENYGYTF	TGTGCCAGCAGCCAGGAGAACTATGGCTACACCTTC
TRBD1	TRBJ1-5	.	TRBV7-9	CASSPTGGGQPQHF	TGTGCCAGCAGCCCGACAGGGGGAGGCCAGCCCCAGCATTTT
TRBD1	TRBJ1-1	.	TRBV5-1	CASSLTQGDTEAFF	TGCGCCAGCAGCCTGACACAGGGGGACACTGAAGCTTTCTTT
TRBD1	TRBJ2-5	.	TRBV25-1	CASSQRQGRGETQYF	TGTGCCAGCAGTCAAAGACAGGGTCGGGGAGAGACCCAGTACTTC
TRBD1	TRBJ1-2	.	TRBV5-1	CASSLAITGEYGYTF	TGCGCCAGCAGCTTGGCCATCACAGGGGAATATGGCTACACCTTC
.	TRBJ1-3	.	TRBV6-5	CASSYSQSSGNTIYF	TGTGCCAGCAGTTACTCACAGTCCTCTGGAAACACCATATATTTT
TRBD1	TRBJ2-1	.	TRBV7-3	CASRRGSDRGSNEQFF	TGTGCCAGCAGACGGGGCTCCGACAGGGGAAGCAATGAGCAGTTCTTC
.	TRBJ1-5	.	TRBV24-1	CATSEGRGSNQPQHF	TGTGCCACCAGTGAGGGGAGGGGGAGCAATCAGCCCCAGCATTTT
TRBD2	TRBJ2-1	.	TRBV7-2	CASSLAGTSPYEQFF	TGTGCCAGCAGCTTAGCAGGGACTAGCCCCTACGAGCAGTTCTTC
.	TRBJ1-2	.	TRBV19	CASSIAGGGYTF	TGTGCCAGTAGTATAGCGGGTGGTGGCTACACCTTC
TRBD2	TRBJ2-1	.	TRBV2	CASRTGLAGWGMDEQFF	TGTGCCAGCAGGACGGGACTAGCGGGCTGGGGTATGGATGAGCAGTTCTTC
.	TRBJ1-1	once	TRBV19	CASSTSWGSNTEAFF	TGTGCCAGTAGTACCTCATGGGGCTCGAACACTGAAGCTTTCTTT
.	TRBJ1-5	.	TRBV19	CASSINRESQHF	TGTGCCAGTAGTATAAACCGGGAGTCCCAGCATTTT
TRBD1	TRBJ2-2	.	TRBV5-1	CASSAGTGGDTGELFF	TGCGCCAGCAGCGCCGGGACAGGGGGCGACACCGGGGAGCTGTTTTTT
.	TRBJ1-1	.	TRBV12-2	CASRSTQLGDTEAFF	TGTGCAAGTCGCTCGACACAGCTCGGCGACACTGAAGCTTTCTTT
.	TRBJ1-2	.	TRBV2	CASSQQGSDYGYTF	TGTGCCAGCAGTCAGCAGGGTTCGGACTATGGCTACACCTTC
TRBD1	TRBJ1-2	.	TRBV7-9	CASSASDRVDGYTF	TGTGCCAGCAGCGCCTCGGACAGGGTTGACGGCTACACCTTC
.	TRBJ1-5	.	TRBV6-1	CASTERRGQQPQHF	TGTGCCAGCACCGAACGCCGGGGTCAGCAGCCCCAGCATTTT
TRBD1	TRBJ1-5	.	TRBV19	CASSIGEDRVNQPQHF	TGTGCCAGTAGTATCGGGGAAGACAGGGTCAATCAGCCCCAGCATTTT
TRBD1	TRBJ1-3	few	TRBV7-9	CASSLATGGSSGNTIYF	TGTGCCAGCAGCTTAGCTACAGGGGGGAGCTCTGGAAACACCATATATTTT
TRBD1	TRBJ1-2	.	TRBV18	CASSPRPGTGFYGYTF	TGTGCCAGCTCACCACGGCCCGGGACAGGGTTTTATGGCTACACCTTC
TRBD2	TRBJ2-5	.	TRBV3-1/TRBV3-2	CASRRGGEGTQYF	TGTGCCAGCAGGCGCGGGGGGGAGGGGACCCAGTACTTC
TRBD1	TRBJ1-1	.	TRBV13	CASSEGADTEAFF	TGTGCCAGCAGCGAGGGGGCGGACACTGAAGCTTTCTTT
TRBD1	TRBJ1-1	.	TRBV6-5	CASSPWTGGDTEAFF	TGTGCCAGCAGTCCGTGGACAGGGGGAGACACTGAAGCTTTCTTT
.	TRBJ2-7	few	TRBV19	CASSMVAGGSYEQYF	TGTGCCAGTAGTATGGTGGCAGGGGGGTCCTACGAGCAGTACTTC
.	TRBJ2-7	.	TRBV29-1	CSVETGDPYEQYF	TGCAGCGTTGAGACGGGGGACCCCTACGAGCAGTACTTC
TRBD1	TRBJ2-2	.	TRBV2	CARRTGSNTGELFF	TGTGCCCGTAGGACAGGGTCGAACACCGGGGAGCTGTTTTTT
TRBD2	TRBJ2-4	.	TRBV24-1	CATSAGGPENIQYF	TGTGCCACCAGTGCGGGGGGGCCCGAAAACATTCAGTACTTC
.	TRBJ2-1	.	TRBV25-1	CASSHSGTNNEQFF	TGTGCCAGCAGCCACTCCGGGACAAACAATGAGCAGTTCTTC
.	TRBJ2-5	.	TRBV6-1	CASSESGHLTYQETQYF	TGTGCCAGCAGTGAATCGGGACATCTGACGTACCAAGAGACCCAGTACTTC
.	TRBJ1-1	few	TRBV19	CASSIWEATEAFF	TGTGCCAGTAGTATATGGGAGGCCACTGAAGCTTTCTTT
TRBD2	TRBJ2-2	.	TRBV24-1	CATRASGGAFITGELFF	TGTGCCACCAGGGCTAGCGGGGGGGCCTTTATCACCGGGGAGCTGTTTTTT